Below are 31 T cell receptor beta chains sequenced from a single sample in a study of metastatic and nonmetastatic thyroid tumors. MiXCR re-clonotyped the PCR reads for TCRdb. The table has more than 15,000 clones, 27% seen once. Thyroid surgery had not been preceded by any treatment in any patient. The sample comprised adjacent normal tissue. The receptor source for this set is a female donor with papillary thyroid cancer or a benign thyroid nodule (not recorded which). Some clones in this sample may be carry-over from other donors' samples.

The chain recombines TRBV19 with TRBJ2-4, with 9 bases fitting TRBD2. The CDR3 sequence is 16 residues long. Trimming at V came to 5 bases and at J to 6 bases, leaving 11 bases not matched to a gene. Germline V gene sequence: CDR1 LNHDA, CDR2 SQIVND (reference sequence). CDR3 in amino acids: CASSPQSRGRGNIQYF. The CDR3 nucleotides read TGTGCCAGTAGTCCCCAATCGCGCGGGAGGGGAAACATTCAGTACTTC. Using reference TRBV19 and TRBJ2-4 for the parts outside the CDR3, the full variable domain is DGGITQSPKYLFRKEGQNVTLSCEQNLNHDAMYWYRQDPGQGLRLIYYSQIVNDFQKGDIAEGYSVSREKKESFPLTVTSAQKNPTAFYLCASSPQSRGRGNIQYFGAGTRLSVL.

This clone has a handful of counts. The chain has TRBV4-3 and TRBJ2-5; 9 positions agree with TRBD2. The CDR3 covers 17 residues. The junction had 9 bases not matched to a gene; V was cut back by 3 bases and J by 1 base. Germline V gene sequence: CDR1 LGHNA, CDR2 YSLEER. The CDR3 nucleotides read TGCGCCAGCAGCCAGGGCCGTCAACTAGCGGGCCAAGAGACCCAGTACTTC. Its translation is CASSQGRQLAGQETQYF.

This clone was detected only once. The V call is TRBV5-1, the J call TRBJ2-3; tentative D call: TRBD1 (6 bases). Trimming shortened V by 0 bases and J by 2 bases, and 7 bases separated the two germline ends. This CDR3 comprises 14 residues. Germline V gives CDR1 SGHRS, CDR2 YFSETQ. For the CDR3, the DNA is TGCGCCAGCAGCTTGGACAGGGCCACAGATACGCAGTATTTT. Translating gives CASSLDRATDTQYF.

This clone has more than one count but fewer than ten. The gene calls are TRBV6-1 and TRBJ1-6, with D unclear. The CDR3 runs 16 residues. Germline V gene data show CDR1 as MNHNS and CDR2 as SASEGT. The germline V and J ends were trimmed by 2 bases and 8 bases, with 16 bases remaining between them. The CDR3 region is CASSEYFLSRDSPLHF. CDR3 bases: TGTGCCAGCAGTGAATACTTCTTGTCGAGGGATTCACCCCTCCACTTT.

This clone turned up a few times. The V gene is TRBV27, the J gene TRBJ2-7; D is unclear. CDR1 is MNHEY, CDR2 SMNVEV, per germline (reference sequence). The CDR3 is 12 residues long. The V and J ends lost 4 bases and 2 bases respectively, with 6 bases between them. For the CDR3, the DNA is TGTGCCAGCAGTTCAAAGACCTACGAGCAGTACTTC. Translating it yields CASSSKTYEQYF.

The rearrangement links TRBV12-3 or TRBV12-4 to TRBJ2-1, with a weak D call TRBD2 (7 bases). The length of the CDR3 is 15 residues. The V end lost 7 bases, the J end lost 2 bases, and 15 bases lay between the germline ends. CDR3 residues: CASTRGRGTYNEQFF. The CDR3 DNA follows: TGTGCCAGCACTCGGGGGCGGGGGACCTACAATGAGCAGTTCTTC.

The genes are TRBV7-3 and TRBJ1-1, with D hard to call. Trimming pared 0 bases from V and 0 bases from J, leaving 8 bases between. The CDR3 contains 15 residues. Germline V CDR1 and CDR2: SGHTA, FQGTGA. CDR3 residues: CASSLTDGLNTEAFF. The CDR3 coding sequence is TGTGCCAGCAGCTTAACGGACGGTTTGAACACTGAAGCTTTCTTT.

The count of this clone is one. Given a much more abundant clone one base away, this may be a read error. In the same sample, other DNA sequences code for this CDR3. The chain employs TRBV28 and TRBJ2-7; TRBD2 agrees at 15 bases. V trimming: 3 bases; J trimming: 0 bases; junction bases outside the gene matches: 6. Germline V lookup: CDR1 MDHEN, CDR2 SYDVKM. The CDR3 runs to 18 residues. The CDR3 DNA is TGTGCCAGCAGTTTGGGACTAGCGGGAGGTCCGGGCTCCTACGAGCAGTACTTC. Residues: CASSLGLAGGPGSYEQYF.

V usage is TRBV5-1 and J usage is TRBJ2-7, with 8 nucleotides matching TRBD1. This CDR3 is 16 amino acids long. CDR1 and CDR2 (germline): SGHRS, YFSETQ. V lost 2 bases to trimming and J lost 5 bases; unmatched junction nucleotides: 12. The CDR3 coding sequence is TGCGCCAGCAGCTTAGAGCAGGGGGCGCGCAGTGACGAGCAGTACTTC. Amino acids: CASSLEQGARSDEQYF.

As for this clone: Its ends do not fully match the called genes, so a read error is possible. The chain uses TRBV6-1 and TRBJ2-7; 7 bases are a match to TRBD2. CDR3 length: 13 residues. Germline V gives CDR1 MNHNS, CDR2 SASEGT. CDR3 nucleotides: TGTGCCGGCAGGACTGCGGCGGGAGACGAGCAGTACTTC. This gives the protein CAGRTAAGDEQYF.

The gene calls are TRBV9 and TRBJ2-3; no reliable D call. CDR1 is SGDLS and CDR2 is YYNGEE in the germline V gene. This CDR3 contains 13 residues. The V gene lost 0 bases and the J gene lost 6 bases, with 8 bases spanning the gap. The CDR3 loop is CASSVGGRDTQYF. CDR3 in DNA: TGTGCCAGCAGCGTAGGGGGTCGGGATACGCAGTATTTT.

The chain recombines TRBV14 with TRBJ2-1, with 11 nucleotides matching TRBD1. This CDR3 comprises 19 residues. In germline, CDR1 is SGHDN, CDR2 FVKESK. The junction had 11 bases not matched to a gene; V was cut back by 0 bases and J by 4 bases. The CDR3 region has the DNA TGTGCCAGCAGCCAAGATCAGGAAAGGACAGGGGGCCCTTACAATGAGCAGTTCTTC. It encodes CASSQDQERTGGPYNEQFF.

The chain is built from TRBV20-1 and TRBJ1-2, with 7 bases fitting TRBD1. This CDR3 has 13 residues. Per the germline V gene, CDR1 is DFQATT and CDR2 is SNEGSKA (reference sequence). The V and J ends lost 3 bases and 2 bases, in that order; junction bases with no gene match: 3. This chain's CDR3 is CSASQTGNYGYTF. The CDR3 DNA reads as TGCAGTGCTAGTCAGACAGGGAACTATGGCTACACCTTC.

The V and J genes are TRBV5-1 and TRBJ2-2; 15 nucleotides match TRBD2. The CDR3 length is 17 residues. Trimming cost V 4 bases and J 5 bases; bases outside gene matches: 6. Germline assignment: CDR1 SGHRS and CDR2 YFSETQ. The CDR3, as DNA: TGCGCCAGCAGCGCCTTGGGACTAGCGGGAGGAACCGGGGAGCTGTTTTTT. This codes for CASSALGLAGGTGELFF. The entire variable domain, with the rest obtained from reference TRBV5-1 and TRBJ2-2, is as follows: KAGVTQTPRYLIKTRGQQVTLSCSPISGHRSVSWYQQTPGQGLQFLFEYFSETQRNKGNFPGRFSGRQFSNSRSEMNVSTLELGDSALYLCASSALGLAGGTGELFFGEGSRLTVL.

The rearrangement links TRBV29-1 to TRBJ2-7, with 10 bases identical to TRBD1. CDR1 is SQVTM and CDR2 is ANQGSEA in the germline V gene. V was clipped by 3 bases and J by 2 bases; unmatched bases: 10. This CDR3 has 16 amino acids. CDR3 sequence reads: CSVERLDRGLTYEQYF. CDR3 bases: TGCAGCGTTGAGAGGTTAGACAGGGGGCTAACCTACGAGCAGTACTTC.

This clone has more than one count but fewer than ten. CDR3 residues: CASSLRGGSYNEQFF. In DNA form, the CDR3 reads TGTGCCAGCAGCTTACGTGGGGGCTCCTACAATGAGCAGTTCTTC. The chain has TRBV11-2 and TRBJ2-1, with D perhaps being TRBD1 or TRBD2 (5 bases each). Germline-derived CDR1 and CDR2 are SGHAT and FQNNGV. The germline V and J ends were trimmed by 2 bases and 0 bases, with 8 bases remaining between them. The CDR3 spans 15 residues.

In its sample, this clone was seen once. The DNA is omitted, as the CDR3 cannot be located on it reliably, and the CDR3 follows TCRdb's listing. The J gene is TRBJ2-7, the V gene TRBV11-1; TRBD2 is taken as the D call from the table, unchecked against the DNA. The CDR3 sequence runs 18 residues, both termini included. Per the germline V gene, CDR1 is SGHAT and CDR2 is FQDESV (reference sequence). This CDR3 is CASSFYICSASQGYEQYF.

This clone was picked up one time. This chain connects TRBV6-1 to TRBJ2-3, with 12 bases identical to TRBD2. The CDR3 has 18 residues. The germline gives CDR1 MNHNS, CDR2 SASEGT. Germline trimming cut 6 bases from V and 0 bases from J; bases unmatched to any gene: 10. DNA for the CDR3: TGTGCCAGCAGGTCGACTAGCGGGGGCCCTTATAGCACAGATACGCAGTATTTT. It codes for CASRSTSGGPYSTDTQYF.

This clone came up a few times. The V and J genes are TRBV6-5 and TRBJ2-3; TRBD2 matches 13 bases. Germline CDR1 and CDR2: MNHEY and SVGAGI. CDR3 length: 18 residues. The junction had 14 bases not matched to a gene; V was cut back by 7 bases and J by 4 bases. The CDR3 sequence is CASINGTSGTKWPDTQYF. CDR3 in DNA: TGTGCCAGCATTAACGGGACTAGCGGGACCAAATGGCCAGATACGCAGTATTTT.

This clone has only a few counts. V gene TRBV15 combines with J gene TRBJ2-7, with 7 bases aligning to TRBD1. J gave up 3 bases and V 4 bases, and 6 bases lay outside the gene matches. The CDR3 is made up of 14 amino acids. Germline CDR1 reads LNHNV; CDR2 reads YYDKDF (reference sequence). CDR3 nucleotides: TGTGCCACCAGCACCCCGGGACAGTACTACGAGCAGTACTTC. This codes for CATSTPGQYYEQYF.

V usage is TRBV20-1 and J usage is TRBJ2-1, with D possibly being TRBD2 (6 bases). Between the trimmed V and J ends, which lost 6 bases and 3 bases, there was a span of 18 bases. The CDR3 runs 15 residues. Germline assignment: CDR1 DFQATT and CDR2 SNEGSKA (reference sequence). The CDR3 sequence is CSAHSAAGSYNEQFF. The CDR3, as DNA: TGCAGTGCGCATTCGGCCGCGGGAAGCTACAATGAGCAGTTCTTC.

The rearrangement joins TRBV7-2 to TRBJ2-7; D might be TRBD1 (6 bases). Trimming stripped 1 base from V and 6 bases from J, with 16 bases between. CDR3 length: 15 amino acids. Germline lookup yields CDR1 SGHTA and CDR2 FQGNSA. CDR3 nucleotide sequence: TGTGCCAGCAGCTTAGTCAGGGGTGCAATCCGCGAGCAGTACTTC. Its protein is CASSLVRGAIREQYF.

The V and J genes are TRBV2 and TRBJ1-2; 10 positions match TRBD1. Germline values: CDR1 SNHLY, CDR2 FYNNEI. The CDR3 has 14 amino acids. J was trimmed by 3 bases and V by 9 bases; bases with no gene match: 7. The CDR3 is CASYRDRGYYGYTF. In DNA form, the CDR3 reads TGTGCCAGTTACCGGGACAGGGGTTACTATGGCTACACCTTC. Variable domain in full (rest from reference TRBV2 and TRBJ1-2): EPEVTQTPSHQVTQMGQEVILRCVPISNHLYFYWYRQILGQKVEFLVSFYNNEISEKSEIFDDQFSVERPDGSNFTLKIRSTKLEDSAMYFCASYRDRGYYGYTFGSGTRLTVV.

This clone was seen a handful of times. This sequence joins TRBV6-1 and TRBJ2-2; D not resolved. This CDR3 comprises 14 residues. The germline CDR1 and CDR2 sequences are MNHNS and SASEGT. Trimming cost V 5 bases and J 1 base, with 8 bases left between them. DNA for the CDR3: TGTGCCAGCAGTAAGAGACAGAACACCGGGGAGCTGTTTTTT. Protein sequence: CASSKRQNTGELFF.

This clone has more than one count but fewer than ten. The CDR3 here is CAIRPRQGGEQYF. DNA for the CDR3: TGTGCCATAAGGCCCCGACAGGGCGGTGAGCAGTACTTC. The chain employs TRBV10-3 and TRBJ2-7; TRBD1 matches at 7 bases. Germline CDR1 ENHRY, CDR2 SYGVKD. The CDR3 runs to 13 residues. J gave up 7 bases and V 9 bases, and 12 bases lay outside the gene matches.

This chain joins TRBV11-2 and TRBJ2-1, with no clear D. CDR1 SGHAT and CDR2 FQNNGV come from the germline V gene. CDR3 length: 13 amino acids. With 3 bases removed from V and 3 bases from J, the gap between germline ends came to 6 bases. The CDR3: CASSFGFYNEQFF. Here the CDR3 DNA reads TGTGCCAGCAGCTTTGGGTTCTACAATGAGCAGTTCTTC.

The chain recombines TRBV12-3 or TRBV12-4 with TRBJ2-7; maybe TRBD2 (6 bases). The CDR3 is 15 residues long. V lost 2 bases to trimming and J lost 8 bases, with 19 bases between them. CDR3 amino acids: CASSLTAGWAVKQYF. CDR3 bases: TGTGCCAGCAGTTTAACGGCGGGGTGGGCAGTAAAGCAGTACTTC.

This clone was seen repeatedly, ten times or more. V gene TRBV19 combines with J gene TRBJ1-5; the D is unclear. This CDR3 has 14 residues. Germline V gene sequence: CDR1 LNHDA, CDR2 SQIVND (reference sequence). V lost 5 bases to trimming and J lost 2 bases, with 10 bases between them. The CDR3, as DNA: TGTGCCAGTAGTCTACCGGACGGCAATCAGCCCCAGCATTTT. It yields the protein CASSLPDGNQPQHF. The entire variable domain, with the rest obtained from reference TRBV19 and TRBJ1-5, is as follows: DGGITQSPKYLFRKEGQNVTLSCEQNLNHDAMYWYRQDPGQGLRLIYYSQIVNDFQKGDIAEGYSVSREKKESFPLTVTSAQKNPTAFYLCASSLPDGNQPQHFGDGTRLSIL.

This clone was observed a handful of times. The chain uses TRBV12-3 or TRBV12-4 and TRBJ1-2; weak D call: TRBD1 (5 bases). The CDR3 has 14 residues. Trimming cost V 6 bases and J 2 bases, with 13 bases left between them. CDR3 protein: CASRMGRNNYGYTF. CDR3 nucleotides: TGTGCCAGCAGAATGGGACGAAACAACTATGGCTACACCTTC.

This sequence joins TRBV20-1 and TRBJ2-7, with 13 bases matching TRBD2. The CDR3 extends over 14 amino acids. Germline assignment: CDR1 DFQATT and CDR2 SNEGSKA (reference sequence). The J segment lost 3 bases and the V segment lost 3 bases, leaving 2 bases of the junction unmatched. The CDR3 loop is CSASRLAGGYEQYF. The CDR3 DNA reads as TGCAGTGCTAGTCGACTAGCGGGGGGCTACGAGCAGTACTTC.

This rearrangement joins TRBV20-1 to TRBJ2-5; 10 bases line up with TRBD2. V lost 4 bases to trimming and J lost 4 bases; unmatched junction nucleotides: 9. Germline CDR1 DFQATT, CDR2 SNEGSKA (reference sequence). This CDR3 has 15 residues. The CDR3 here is CSANQLAGLGETQYF. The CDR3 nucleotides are TGCAGTGCTAATCAACTAGCGGGGCTCGGAGAGACCCAGTACTTC.